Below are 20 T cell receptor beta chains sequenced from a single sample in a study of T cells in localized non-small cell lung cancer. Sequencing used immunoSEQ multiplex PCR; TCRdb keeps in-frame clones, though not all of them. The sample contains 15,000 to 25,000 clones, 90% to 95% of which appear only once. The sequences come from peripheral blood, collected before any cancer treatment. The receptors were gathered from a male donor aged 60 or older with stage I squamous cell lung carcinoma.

The DNA for the CDR3 is TGTGCCAGCAGCTTAGCGTTGGGCGATCAGCCCCAGCATTTT. It translates to CASSLALGDQPQHF. J is TRBJ1-5 and V is TRBV7-2, with D unclear. Trimming removed 0 bases from V and 5 bases from J, with 8 bases in between. The CDR3 covers 14 residues. Germline V gene sequence: CDR1 SGHTA, CDR2 FQGNSA.

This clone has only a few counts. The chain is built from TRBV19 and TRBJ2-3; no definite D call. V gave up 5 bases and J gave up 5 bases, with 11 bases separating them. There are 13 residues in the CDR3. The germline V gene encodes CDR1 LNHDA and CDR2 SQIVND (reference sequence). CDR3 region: CASSEILLDTQYF. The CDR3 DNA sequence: TGTGCCAGTAGTGAAATACTGTTAGATACGCAGTATTTT. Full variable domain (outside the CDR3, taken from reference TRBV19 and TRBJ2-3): DGGITQSPKYLFRKEGQNVTLSCEQNLNHDAMYWYRQDPGQGLRLIYYSQIVNDFQKGDIAEGYSVSREKKESFPLTVTSAQKNPTAFYLCASSEILLDTQYFGPGTRLTVL.

Written as DNA, the CDR3 is TGTGCCAGCAGCGTAGCGGGATCTATGGGGCACACAGATACGCAGTATTTT. Translation: CASSVAGSMGHTDTQYF. The J gene is TRBJ2-3, the V gene TRBV9; the D gene could be TRBD1 or TRBD2 (5 bases each). Germline loops: CDR1 SGDLS, CDR2 YYNGEE. The CDR3 spans 17 residues. V was pared by 0 bases and J by 2 bases, with 16 bases between.

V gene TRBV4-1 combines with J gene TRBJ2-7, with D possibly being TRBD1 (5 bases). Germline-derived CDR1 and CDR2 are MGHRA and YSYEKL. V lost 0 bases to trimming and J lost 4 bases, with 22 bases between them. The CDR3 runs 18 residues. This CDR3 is CASSQDAGQIRVGYEQYF. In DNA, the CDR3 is TGCGCCAGCAGCCAAGATGCAGGGCAGATACGAGTAGGGTACGAGCAGTACTTC.

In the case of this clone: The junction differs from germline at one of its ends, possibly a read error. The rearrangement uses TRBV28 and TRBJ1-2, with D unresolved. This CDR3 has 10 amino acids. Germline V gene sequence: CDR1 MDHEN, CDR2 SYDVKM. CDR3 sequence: CTSSRYGYTF. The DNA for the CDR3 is TGTACCAGCAGCCGCTATGGCTACACCTTC.

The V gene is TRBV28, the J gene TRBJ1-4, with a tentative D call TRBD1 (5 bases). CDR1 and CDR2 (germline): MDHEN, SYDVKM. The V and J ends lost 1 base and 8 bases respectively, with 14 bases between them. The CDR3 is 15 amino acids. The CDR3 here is CASSLSQGVGEKLFF. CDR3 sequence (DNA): TGTGCCAGCAGTTTATCCCAGGGAGTGGGGGAAAAACTGTTTTTT.

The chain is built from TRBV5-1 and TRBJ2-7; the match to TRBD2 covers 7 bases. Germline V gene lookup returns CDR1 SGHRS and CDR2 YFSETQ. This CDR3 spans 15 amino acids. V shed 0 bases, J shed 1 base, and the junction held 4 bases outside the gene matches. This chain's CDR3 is CASSLAAGLSYEQYF. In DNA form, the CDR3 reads TGCGCCAGCAGCTTGGCTGCGGGACTATCCTACGAGCAGTACTTC.

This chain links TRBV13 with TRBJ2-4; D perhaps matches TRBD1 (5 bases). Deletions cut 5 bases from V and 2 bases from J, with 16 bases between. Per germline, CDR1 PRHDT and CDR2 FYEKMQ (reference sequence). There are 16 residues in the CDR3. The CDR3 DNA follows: TGTGCCAGCAGCCCTCAGGGCTTCCTCACCAAAAACATTCAGTACTTC. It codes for CASSPQGFLTKNIQYF. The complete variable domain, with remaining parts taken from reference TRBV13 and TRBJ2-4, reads AAGVIQSPRHLIKEKRETATLKCYPIPRHDTVYWYQQGPGQDPQFLISFYEKMQSDKGSIPDRFSAQQFSDYHSELNMSSLELGDSALYFCASSPQGFLTKNIQYFGAGTRLSVL.

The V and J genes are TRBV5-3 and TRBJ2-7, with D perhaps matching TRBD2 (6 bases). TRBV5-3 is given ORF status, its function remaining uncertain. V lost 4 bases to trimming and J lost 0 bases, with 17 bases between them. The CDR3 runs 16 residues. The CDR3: CARSGRRGGGSYEQYF. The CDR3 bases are TGTGCCAGAAGCGGACGACGGGGAGGCGGCTCCTACGAGCAGTACTTC.

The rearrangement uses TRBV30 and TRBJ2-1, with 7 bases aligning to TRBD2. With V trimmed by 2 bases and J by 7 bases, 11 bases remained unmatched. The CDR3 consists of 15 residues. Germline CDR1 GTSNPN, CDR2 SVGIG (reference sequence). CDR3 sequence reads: CAWSRRAGVSNEQFF. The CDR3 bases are TGTGCCTGGAGTCGGAGGGCGGGAGTTAGTAATGAGCAGTTCTTC.

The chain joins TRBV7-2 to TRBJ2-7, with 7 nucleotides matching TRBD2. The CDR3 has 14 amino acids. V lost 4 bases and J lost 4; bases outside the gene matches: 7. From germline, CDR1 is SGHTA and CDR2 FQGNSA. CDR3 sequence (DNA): TGTGCCAGCAGCTCCAGCGGGAACGATTACGAGCAGTACTTC. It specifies CASSSSGNDYEQYF.

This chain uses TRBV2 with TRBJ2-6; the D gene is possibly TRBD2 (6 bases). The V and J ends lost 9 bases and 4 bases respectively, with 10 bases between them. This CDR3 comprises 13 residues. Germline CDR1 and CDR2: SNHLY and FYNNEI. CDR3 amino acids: CARTRSGANVLTF. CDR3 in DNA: TGTGCCAGGACTAGGTCCGGGGCCAACGTCCTGACTTTC.

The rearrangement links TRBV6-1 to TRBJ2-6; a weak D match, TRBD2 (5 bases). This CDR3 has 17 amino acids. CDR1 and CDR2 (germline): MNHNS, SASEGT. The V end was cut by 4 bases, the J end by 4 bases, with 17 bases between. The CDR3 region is CASSGDPGGRGANVLTF. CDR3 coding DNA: TGTGCCAGCAGTGGGGATCCCGGAGGTAGAGGGGCCAACGTCCTGACTTTC.

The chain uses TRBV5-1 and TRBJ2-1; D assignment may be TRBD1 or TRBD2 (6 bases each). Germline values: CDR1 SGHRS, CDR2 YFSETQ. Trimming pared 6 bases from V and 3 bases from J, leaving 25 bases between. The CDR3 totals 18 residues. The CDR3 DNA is TGCGCCAGCATGCCCAGGCCCCCGATGGGGGGCTACTACAATGAGCAGTTCTTC. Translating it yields CASMPRPPMGGYYNEQFF. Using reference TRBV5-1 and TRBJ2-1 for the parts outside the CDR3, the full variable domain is KAGVTQTPRYLIKTRGQQVTLSCSPISGHRSVSWYQQTPGQGLQFLFEYFSETQRNKGNFPGRFSGRQFSNSRSEMNVSTLELGDSALYLCASMPRPPMGGYYNEQFFGPGTRLTVL.

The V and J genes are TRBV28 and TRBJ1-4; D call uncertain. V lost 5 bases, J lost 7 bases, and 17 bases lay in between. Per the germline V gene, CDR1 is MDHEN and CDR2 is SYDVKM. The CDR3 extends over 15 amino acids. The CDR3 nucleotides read TGTGCCAGCAGTCCCCCCCTTCGGGGAGGTGAAAAACTGTTTTTT. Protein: CASSPPLRGGEKLFF. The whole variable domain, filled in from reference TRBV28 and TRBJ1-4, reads DVKVTQSSRYLVKRTGEKVFLECVQDMDHENMFWYRQDPGLGLRLIYFSYDVKMKEKGDIPEGYSVSREKKERFSLILESASTNQTSMYLCASSPPLRGGEKLFFGSGTQLSVL.

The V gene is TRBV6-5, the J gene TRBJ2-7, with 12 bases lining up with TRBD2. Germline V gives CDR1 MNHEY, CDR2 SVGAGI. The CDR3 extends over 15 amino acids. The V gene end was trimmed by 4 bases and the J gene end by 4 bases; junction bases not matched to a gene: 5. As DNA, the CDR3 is TGTGCCAGCAGTTCAGGACTAGCGGGATCATACGAGCAGTACTTC. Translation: CASSSGLAGSYEQYF.

Written as DNA, the CDR3 is TGCGCCAGCAGCCCCAATGGACCGCATGCGGAGACCCAGTACTTC. Its translation is CASSPNGPHAETQYF. The chain uses TRBV5-1 and TRBJ2-5; D gene unclear. Germline CDR1 reads SGHRS; CDR2 reads YFSETQ. Trimming removed 4 bases at V and 5 bases at J, with 18 bases between. The CDR3 covers 15 residues.

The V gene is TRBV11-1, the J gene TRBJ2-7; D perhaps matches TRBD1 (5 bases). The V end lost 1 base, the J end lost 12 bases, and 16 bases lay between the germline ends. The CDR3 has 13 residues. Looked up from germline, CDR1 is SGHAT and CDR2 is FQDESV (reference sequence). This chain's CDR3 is CASSLGEGARLYF. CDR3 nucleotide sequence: TGTGCCAGCAGCTTAGGGGAAGGGGCACGGCTGTACTTC.

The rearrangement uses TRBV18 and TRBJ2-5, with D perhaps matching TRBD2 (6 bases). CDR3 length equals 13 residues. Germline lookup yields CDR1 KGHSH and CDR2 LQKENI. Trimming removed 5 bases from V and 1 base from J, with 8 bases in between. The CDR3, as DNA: TGTGCCAGCTCAGGAGGGAGCCAAGAGACCCAGTACTTC. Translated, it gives CASSGGSQETQYF. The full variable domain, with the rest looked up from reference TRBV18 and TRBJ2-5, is NAGVMQNPRHLVRRRGQEARLRCSPMKGHSHVYWYRQLPEEGLKFMVYLQKENIIDESGMPKERFSAEFPKEGPSILRIQQVVRGDSAAYFCASSGGSQETQYFGPGTRLLVL.

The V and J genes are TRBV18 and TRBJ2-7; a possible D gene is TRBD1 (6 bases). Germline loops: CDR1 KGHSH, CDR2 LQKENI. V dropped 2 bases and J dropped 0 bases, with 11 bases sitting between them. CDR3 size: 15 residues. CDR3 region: CASSPGQGSSYEQYF. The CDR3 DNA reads TGTGCCAGCTCACCAGGGCAGGGGAGCTCCTACGAGCAGTACTTC.